This T cell receptor (beta chain) was observed in a study of CD8+ T cells in alopecia areata. Study background: It was oral tofacitinib, at 5 to 10 mg twice daily, that treated patients received.

Treatment specified: oral pan-JAK inhibitor, 5-10 mg twice daily. Lesional scalp punch biopsies and peripheral blood came from alopecia areata patients. The ends were cut back, 2 bases at V and 5 bases at J, with 9 bases in the middle. The germline gives CDR1 MNHEY, CDR2 SVGAGI. The length of the CDR3 is 13 residues. Notes on this clone: Other DNA sequences from this sample encode an identical CDR3 as well.

After isolation, RNA underwent reverse transcription to generate cDNA as the sequencing template. Measured with immunoSEQ multiplex PCR; TCRdb has only the in-frame clones, and not every one. Here the sample spans fewer than 200,000 clones, roughly 62% being singletons. The clonotype was recovered from a human donor with alopecia areata. The specimen was CD8+ T cells sorted from blood, collected at week 24, from a patient treated with tofacitinib. This chain links TRBV6-5 with TRBJ2-5; tentative D call: TRBD2 (6 bases). The CDR3 DNA reads as TGTGCCAGCAGTTACAGCGGGTGGGAGACCCAGTACTTC. Its translation is CASSYSGWETQYF.